Given below is one T cell receptor beta chain in context. The sample is drawn from a study of cytomegalovirus exposure and HLA in healthy donors. The study ran its PCR with 60 Vbeta and 13 Jbeta primers. Clones were read by immunoSEQ multiplex PCR, and TCRdb kept only the in-frame ones, dropping some. The table lists 150,000 to 200,000 clones, around four fifths of them singletons, with roughly 10% in the top ten. The clonotype comes from a man younger than 35 in good health and CMV-seropositive. Sequenced: PBMCs.

CDR3 DNA: TGTGCCAGCAGTTGGACACCTCTCCAGCCCTATGGCTACACCTTC. It specifies CASSWTPLQPYGYTF. This sequence joins TRBV6-1 and TRBJ1-2, with TRBD1 as a possible D gene (5 bases). Germline assignment: CDR1 MNHNS and CDR2 SASEGT. The CDR3 contains 15 residues. V lost 5 bases, J lost 4 bases, and 17 bases lay in between.